These 22 T cell receptor beta chains share one sample of origin, sequenced in a study of T cell responses to AZD1222 COVID-19 vaccine. TCRdb's copy holds only in-frame clones and misses some; the assay was immunoSEQ multiplex PCR. In the table there are some 150,000 clones, 70% to 90% of which are singletons. This material consisted of peripheral blood, taken after recovery from COVID-19. Source of these receptors: an adult who had recovered from COVID-19.

This clone was seen more than once but under ten times. The chain joins TRBV19 to TRBJ2-1, with 11 bases aligning to TRBD1. The CDR3 consists of 15 residues. Trimming cost V 3 bases and J 7 bases; bases outside gene matches: 5. The germline V gene encodes CDR1 LNHDA and CDR2 SQIVND (reference sequence). In DNA form, the CDR3 reads TGTGCCAGTAGTATCCCCGGGACAGGGGGAAATGAGCAGTTCTTC. Residues: CASSIPGTGGNEQFF.

This chain joins TRBV9 and TRBJ1-1, with 12 bases matching TRBD1. The junction had 7 bases not matched to a gene; V was cut back by 3 bases and J by 10 bases. The CDR3 spans 14 residues. CDR1 SGDLS and CDR2 YYNGEE come from the germline V gene. For the CDR3, the DNA is TGTGCCAGCAGCGCGAGGGACAGGGGGCAGGGAGCTTTCTTT. This codes for CASSARDRGQGAFF.

The V call is TRBV3-1 (or the pseudogene TRBV3-2), the J call TRBJ1-2; 9 bases match TRBD1. Germline assignment: CDR1 LGHDT and CDR2 YNNKEL (reference sequence). V lost 4 bases and J lost 2; bases outside the gene matches: 2. There are 14 residues in the CDR3. CDR3 loop: CASSRGQGNYGYTF. CDR3 nucleotide sequence: TGTGCCAGCAGCCGCGGACAGGGGAACTATGGCTACACCTTC.

The chain recombines TRBV29-1 with TRBJ1-2; possibly TRBD1 for D (5 bases). V lost 7 bases and J 2 bases, leaving 17 bases between the germline ends. The CDR3 spans 14 residues. The germline V gene encodes CDR1 SQVTM and CDR2 ANQGSEA. CDR3 loop: CSGKGLNDNYGYTF. The CDR3 DNA reads TGCAGCGGGAAGGGACTGAACGACAACTATGGCTACACCTTC.

This clone appeared a single time. The V gene is TRBV18, the J gene TRBJ1-1, with a tentative D call TRBD1 (6 bases). Trimming pared 1 base from V and 0 bases from J, leaving 15 bases between. Germline V gene sequence: CDR1 KGHSH, CDR2 LQKENI. The CDR3 has 17 amino acids. The CDR3 region has the DNA TGTGCCAGCTCACCACTCATGGACAGCACCATGAACACTGAAGCTTTCTTT. Encoded protein: CASSPLMDSTMNTEAFF.

V is TRBV15 and J is TRBJ2-1; the D gene is possibly TRBD2 (6 bases). The ends were cut back, 4 bases at V and 0 bases at J, with 13 bases in the middle. Per the germline V gene, CDR1 is LNHNV and CDR2 is YYDKDF (reference sequence). The CDR3 length is 16 residues. DNA of the CDR3: TGTGCCACCAGCATGACGGGACTGAGCTCCTACAATGAGCAGTTCTTC. Translating gives CATSMTGLSSYNEQFF.

The chain joins TRBV7-3 to TRBJ2-2; tentatively, D is TRBD1 or TRBD2 (5 bases each). Germline V lookup: CDR1 SGHTA, CDR2 FQGTGA. Trimming stripped 0 bases from V and 6 bases from J, with 11 bases between. The CDR3 totals 15 residues. CDR3 sequence (DNA): TGTGCCAGCAGCTTAACGGTCGGGGCTTCCGGGGAGCTGTTTTTT. Translating gives CASSLTVGASGELFF.

This chain joins TRBV9 and TRBJ1-1; D might be TRBD1 (6 bases). Germline loops: CDR1 SGDLS, CDR2 YYNGEE. This CDR3 is 13 amino acids long. V gave up 3 bases and J gave up 5 bases, with 11 bases separating them. CDR3 region: CASSERGGTEAFF. The CDR3 DNA reads TGTGCCAGCAGCGAAAGGGGGGGGACTGAAGCTTTCTTT. The variable domain in full, with the rest retrieved from reference TRBV9 and TRBJ1-1, is DSGVTQTPKHLITATGQRVTLRCSPRSGDLSVYWYQQSLDQGLQFLIQYYNGEERAKGNILERFSAQQFPDLHSELNLSSLELGDSALYFCASSERGGTEAFFGQGTRLTVV.

The chain links TRBV4-3 to TRBJ2-7, with TRBD2 identical over 10 bases. Germline CDR1 is LGHNA and CDR2 is YSLEER. The CDR3 contains 15 residues. J lost 3 bases, V lost 3 bases, and 5 bases had no gene match. Written as DNA, the CDR3 is TGCGCCAGCAGCCACGGAAGACTAGCGGGCTACGAGCAGTACTTC. Protein sequence: CASSHGRLAGYEQYF.

V usage is TRBV7-6 and J usage is TRBJ1-2, with a tentative D call TRBD1 (6 bases). CDR3 length: 16 amino acids. Trimming stripped 4 bases from V and 2 bases from J, with 17 bases between. CDR1 is SGHVS and CDR2 is FNYEAQ in the germline V gene. The CDR3 region has the DNA TGTGCCAGCAGCTCCCTTCCCGGGGGCGGAAACTATGGCTACACCTTC. Translating it yields CASSSLPGGGNYGYTF.

CDR3 sequence (DNA): TGTGCCAGCAGCTTAAACCGGGGGGCGATGACTGAAGCTTTCTTT. Amino acid sequence: CASSLNRGAMTEAFF. The V and J genes are TRBV7-8 and TRBJ1-1, with a weak D call TRBD1 (6 bases). Germline CDR1 reads SGHVS; CDR2 reads FQNEAQ. V was trimmed by 2 bases and J by 5 bases, leaving 15 bases between them. The CDR3 covers 15 residues.

The V and J genes are TRBV28 and TRBJ1-1; D is unresolved. The germline V and J ends were trimmed by 6 bases and 0 bases, with 14 bases remaining between them. This CDR3 spans 15 amino acids. Germline V CDR1 and CDR2: MDHEN, SYDVKM. The CDR3 DNA reads TGTGCCAGCAGAATGGACCAGAGGATGAACACTGAAGCTTTCTTT. This codes for CASRMDQRMNTEAFF. Using reference TRBV28 and TRBJ1-1 for the parts outside the CDR3, the full variable domain is DVKVTQSSRYLVKRTGEKVFLECVQDMDHENMFWYRQDPGLGLRLIYFSYDVKMKEKGDIPEGYSVSREKKERFSLILESASTNQTSMYLCASRMDQRMNTEAFFGQGTRLTVV.

The chain carries TRBV5-4 and TRBJ2-7, with 8 bases aligning to TRBD1. V trimming: 4 bases; J trimming: 5 bases; junction bases outside the gene matches: 8. The CDR3 totals 14 residues. Germline CDR1 SGHNT, CDR2 YYREEE (reference sequence). For the CDR3, the DNA is TGTGCCAGCAGCGTAGCAGGGGGCCAGGACGAGCAGTACTTC. This encodes CASSVAGGQDEQYF. Looking up the rest from reference TRBV5-4 and TRBJ2-7 gives the full variable domain: ETGVTQSPTHLIKTRGQQVTLRCSSQSGHNTVSWYQQALGQGPQFIFQYYREEENGRGNFPPRFSGLQFPNYSSELNVNALELDDSALYLCASSVAGGQDEQYFGPGTRLTVT.

The DNA of the CDR3 is TGTGCCAGCAGTGTAGCGGGGGCAGGAGATACGCAGTATTTT. It yields the protein CASSVAGAGDTQYF. This chain uses TRBV6-1 with TRBJ2-3; 9 bases are a match to TRBD2. This CDR3 has 14 amino acids. Germline assignment: CDR1 MNHNS and CDR2 SASEGT. J was trimmed by 5 bases and V by 4 bases; bases with no gene match: 4.

The rearrangement links TRBV13 to TRBJ2-7; D ambiguous. Germline values: CDR1 PRHDT, CDR2 FYEKMQ (reference sequence). Trimming took 3 bases from V and 1 from J, leaving 10 bases between them. This CDR3 contains 14 residues. CDR3 DNA: TGTGCCAGCAGCTTTTACGGGCCGTCCTACGAGCAGTACTTC. This translates into CASSFYGPSYEQYF.

The V gene is TRBV28, the J gene TRBJ2-7; D is unresolved. The CDR3 totals 12 residues. Looked up from germline, CDR1 is MDHEN and CDR2 is SYDVKM. Trimming removed 5 bases at V and 3 bases at J, with 8 bases between. The CDR3 loop reads CASSDVGYEQYF. In DNA form, the CDR3 reads TGTGCCAGCAGTGACGTGGGCTACGAGCAGTACTTC.

This rearrangement joins TRBV7-3 to TRBJ2-3, with 14 bases fitting TRBD2. This CDR3 has 18 amino acids. Germline trimming cut 5 bases from V and 0 bases from J; bases unmatched to any gene: 7. Per the germline V gene, CDR1 is SGHTA and CDR2 is FQGTGA. The CDR3 nucleotides read TGTGCCAGCAGCGTGGGACTAGCGGGGGAGATTAGCACAGATACGCAGTATTTT. Its translation is CASSVGLAGEISTDTQYF.

This sequence joins TRBV3-1 (or the pseudogene TRBV3-2) and TRBJ2-3; possibly TRBD2 for D (5 bases). Germline CDR1 and CDR2: LGHDT and YNNKEL (reference sequence). V dropped 0 bases and J dropped 7 bases, with 8 bases sitting between them. The CDR3 is 13 residues long. The chain's CDR3 is CASSQDFGNTQYF. DNA for the CDR3: TGTGCCAGCAGCCAAGATTTCGGGAATACGCAGTATTTT.

V and J are TRBV18 and TRBJ1-4, with D possibly matching TRBD1 (6 bases). V gave up 1 base and J gave up 3 bases, with 12 bases separating them. The CDR3 has 16 residues. The V gene's germline CDR1 is KGHSH and CDR2 LQKENI. For the CDR3, the DNA is TGTGCCAGCTCACCACTTCCGGGGGCAGCTAATGAAAAACTGTTTTTT. Translating gives CASSPLPGAANEKLFF.

The V gene is TRBV7-9, the J gene TRBJ2-4, with TRBD2 identical over 9 bases. V was clipped by 2 bases and J by 5 bases; unmatched bases: 4. The germline CDR1 and CDR2 sequences are SEHNR and FQNEAQ (reference sequence). The CDR3 is 15 amino acids. CDR3 nucleotide sequence: TGTGCCAGCAGCTTAAGTGTAGCGGGGGAAAACATTCAGTACTTC. Its protein is CASSLSVAGENIQYF.

This chain uses TRBV5-1 with TRBJ1-1; D is ambiguous. Trimming pared 0 bases from V and 1 base from J, leaving 7 bases between. This CDR3 has 14 amino acids. Looked up from germline, CDR1 is SGHRS and CDR2 is YFSETQ. CDR3 sequence reads: CASSLDSRNTEAFF. The CDR3 DNA reads as TGCGCCAGCAGCTTGGATAGCAGGAACACTGAAGCTTTCTTT.

This sequence joins TRBV28 and TRBJ1-1; D may be TRBD1 (5 bases). The CDR3 consists of 15 residues. CDR1 and CDR2 from the germline V gene are MDHEN and SYDVKM. The germline V and J ends were trimmed by 1 base and 5 bases, with 14 bases remaining between them. CDR3 sequence reads: CASSLLGQGGTEAFF. In DNA, the CDR3 is TGTGCCAGCAGTTTATTAGGGCAGGGAGGGACTGAAGCTTTCTTT.